Listed below are T cell receptor beta chains from one sample, sequenced in a study of T cell responses to AZD1222 COVID-19 vaccine. TCRdb's copy holds only in-frame clones and misses some; the assay was immunoSEQ multiplex PCR. The sample shows approximately 140,000 clones, 92% of them seen only once. The sequencing here drew on peripheral blood, taken 28 days after the second AZD1222 dose. The receptors shown here come from an adult who received the AZD1222 COVID-19 vaccine. CDR3s include the opening cysteine and the closing phenylalanine or tryptophan. The D gene is left open where the match is weak. Expanded clones are given a class, and other clones once, few, many or no size at all.

v_gene	j_gene	d_gene	abundance	CDR3nt	CDR3aa
TRBV4-2	TRBJ1-6	NA	NA	TGTGCCAGCAGCCAAGGTCCAGGCCGCAACCCAGAGTCACCCCTCCACTTT	CASSQGPGRNPESPLHF
TRBV5-4	TRBJ1-6	TRBD1	NA	TGTGCCAGCAGCTCGGGGGGACAGCCCAATTCACCCCTCCACTTT	CASSSGGQPNSPLHF
TRBV20-1	TRBJ2-3	NA	NA	TGCAGTGCTAGTTGGGGCGGGAGCACAGATACGCAGTATTTT	CSASWGGSTDTQYF
TRBV25-1	TRBJ2-2	NA	once	TGTGCCAGCAGCTACACCGGGGAGCTGTTTTTT	CASSYTGELFF
TRBV4-3	TRBJ1-3	NA	NA	TGCGCCAGCAGCCAAGAATGGCTGGGTCGGAGGATTCGAAACACCATATATTTT	CASSQEWLGRRIRNTIYF
TRBV16	TRBJ1-2	TRBD1	NA	TGTGCCAGCAGCCAATCTGCAGGGGGCGGCTATGGCTACACCTTC	CASSQSAGGGYGYTF
TRBV19	TRBJ1-5	TRBD1	NA	TGTGCCAGTAGCCTCCCACAGGGGAATAGCAATCAGCCCCAGCATTTT	CASSLPQGNSNQPQHF
TRBV6-2/TRBV6-3	TRBJ1-2	NA	NA	TGTGCCAGCAGCTCCCCGGGACGGAACTATGGCTACACCTTC	CASSSPGRNYGYTF
TRBV6-1	TRBJ2-3	NA	NA	TGTGCCAGCAGTGAACCTAGGGGGGGTGGAGATACGCAGTATTTT	CASSEPRGGGDTQYF
TRBV5-6	TRBJ2-7	NA	NA	TGTGCCAGCAGCTTGTCCCTCTACGAGCAGTACTTC	CASSLSLYEQYF
TRBV2	TRBJ2-2	NA	few	TGTGCCAGCACCCCCTGGGCGGGCCAGAACACCGGGGAGCTGTTTTTT	CASTPWAGQNTGELFF
TRBV4-2	TRBJ1-6	NA	NA	TGTGCCAGCAGCCGCGCCACAGGCGAGATGGGGTCACCCCTCCACTTT	CASSRATGEMGSPLHF
TRBV19	TRBJ1-1	NA	NA	TGTGCCAGTAGTAGGGAGTACACTGAAGCTTTCTTT	CASSREYTEAFF
TRBV6-2/TRBV6-3	TRBJ1-2	NA	NA	TGTGCCAGCAGTTATGTTAAGGGTGGAGGCTACACCTTC	CASSYVKGGGYTF
TRBV19	TRBJ1-5	TRBD1	NA	TGTGCCAGTACCCAGTCCCGGGACAGGTTCAATCAGCCCCAGCATTTT	CASTQSRDRFNQPQHF
TRBV7-2	TRBJ1-3	NA	NA	TGTGCCAGCAGCTTAGGCAGGGATACGGGAAACACCATATATTTT	CASSLGRDTGNTIYF
TRBV7-9	TRBJ1-4	NA	NA	TGTGCCAGCAGCGGGCGGTTGGTAGGGAATGAAAAACTGTTTTTT	CASSGRLVGNEKLFF
TRBV19	TRBJ1-2	NA	once	TGTGCCACACCCAGGGCGCGAGTGGGATATGGCTACACCTTC	CATPRARVGYGYTF
TRBV24-1	TRBJ2-4	TRBD1	NA	TGTGCCACCAGGGACGGACAGGGGGGCATTCAGTACTTC	CATRDGQGGIQYF
TRBV7-2	TRBJ2-3	NA	NA	TGTGCCAGCAGCCAAGTAGTAATCATTAGCACAGATACGCAGTATTTT	CASSQVVIISTDTQYF
TRBV12-3/TRBV12-4	TRBJ2-7	NA	NA	TGTGCCAGCAGTTGGGGGACCACCTACGAGCAGTACTTC	CASSWGTTYEQYF
TRBV7-2	TRBJ1-4	NA	NA	TGTGCCAGCAGCCCGCTGACAGGCGATGTAGAAAAACTGTTTTTT	CASSPLTGDVEKLFF
TRBV6-6	TRBJ1-4	NA	NA	TGTGCCAGCAGATCACAAGAGGGTACAGGAAAACTGTTTTTT	CASRSQEGTGKLFF
TRBV19	TRBJ2-1	NA	NA	TGTGCCAGTAGTATAGTCGGGCCCTCCTACAATGAGCAGTTCTTC	CASSIVGPSYNEQFF
TRBV4-2	TRBJ2-3	TRBD2	NA	TGTGCCAGCAGCCCCCGACCCCCCGGGACTAGCGGCTCCACAGATACGCAGTATTTT	CASSPRPPGTSGSTDTQYF